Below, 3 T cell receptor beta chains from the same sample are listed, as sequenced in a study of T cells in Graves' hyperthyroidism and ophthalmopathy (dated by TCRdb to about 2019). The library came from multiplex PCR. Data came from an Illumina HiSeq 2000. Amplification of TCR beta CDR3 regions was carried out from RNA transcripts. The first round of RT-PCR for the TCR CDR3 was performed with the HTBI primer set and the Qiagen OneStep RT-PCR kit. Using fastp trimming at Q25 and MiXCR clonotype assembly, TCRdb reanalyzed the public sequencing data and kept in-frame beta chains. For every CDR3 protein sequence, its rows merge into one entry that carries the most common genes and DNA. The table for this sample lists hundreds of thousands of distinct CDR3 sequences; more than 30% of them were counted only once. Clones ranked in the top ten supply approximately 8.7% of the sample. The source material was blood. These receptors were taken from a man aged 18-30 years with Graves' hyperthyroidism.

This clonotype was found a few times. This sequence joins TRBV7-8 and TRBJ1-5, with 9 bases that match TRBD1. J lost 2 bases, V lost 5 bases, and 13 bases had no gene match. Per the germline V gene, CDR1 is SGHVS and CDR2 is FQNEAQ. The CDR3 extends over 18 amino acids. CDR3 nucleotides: TGTGCCAGCAGCCCAGTCCCGGGACAGGGTAGGGGCAATCAGCCCCAGCATTTT. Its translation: CASSPVPGQGRGNQPQHF.

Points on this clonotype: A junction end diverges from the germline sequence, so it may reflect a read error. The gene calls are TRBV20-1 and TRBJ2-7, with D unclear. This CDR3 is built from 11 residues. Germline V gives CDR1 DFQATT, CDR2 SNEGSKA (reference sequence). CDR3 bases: TGCAGTGCGGAAATCAGTTACGAGCGGTACTTC. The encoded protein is CSAEISYERYF.

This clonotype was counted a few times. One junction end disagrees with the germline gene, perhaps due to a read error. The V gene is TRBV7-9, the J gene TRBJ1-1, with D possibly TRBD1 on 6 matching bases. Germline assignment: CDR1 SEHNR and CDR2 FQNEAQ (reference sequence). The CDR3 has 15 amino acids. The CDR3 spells CASSWTERFRTEAFF. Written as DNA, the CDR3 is TGCGCCAGCAGCTGGACAGAACGTTTCAGGACTGAAGCTTTCTTT. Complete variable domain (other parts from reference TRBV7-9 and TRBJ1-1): DTGVSQNPRHKITKRGQNVTFRCDPISEHNRLYWYRQTLGQGPEFLTYFQNEAQLEKSRLLSDRFSAERPKGSFSTLEIQRTEQGDSAMYLCASSWTERFRTEAFFGQGTRLTVV.